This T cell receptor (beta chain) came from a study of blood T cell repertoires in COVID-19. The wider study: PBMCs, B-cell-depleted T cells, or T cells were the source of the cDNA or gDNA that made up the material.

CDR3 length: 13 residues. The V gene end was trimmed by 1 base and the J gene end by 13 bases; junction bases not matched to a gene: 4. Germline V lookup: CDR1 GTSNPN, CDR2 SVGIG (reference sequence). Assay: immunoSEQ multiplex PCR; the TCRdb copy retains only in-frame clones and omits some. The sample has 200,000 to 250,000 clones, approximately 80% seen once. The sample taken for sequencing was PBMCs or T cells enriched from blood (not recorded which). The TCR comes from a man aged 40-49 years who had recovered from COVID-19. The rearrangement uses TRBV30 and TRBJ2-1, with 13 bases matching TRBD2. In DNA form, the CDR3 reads TGTGCCTGGAGTGGGACTAGCGGGGGAGTACAGTTCTTC. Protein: CAWSGTSGGVQFF.